The 29 T cell receptor beta chains below come from one sample, sequenced in a study of cytomegalovirus exposure and HLA in healthy donors. Both 60 Vbeta primers and 13 Jbeta primers went into the PCR. Assay used: immunoSEQ multiplex PCR; TCRdb lists only in-frame clones, some missing. Of around 99,000 clones detected, about 86% appear once; the ten largest clones hold less than 2.5%. The sample was PBMCs. These receptors originate from a woman aged 30 to 39 in good health and CMV-seronegative.

This sequence joins TRBV21-1 and TRBJ1-5; TRBD1 was called by the table and not checked on the DNA. TRBV21-1 is flagged as a pseudogene. This CDR3 has 17 amino acids. CDR3 protein: CASSKADRPYSNQPQHF. CDR3 sequence (DNA): TGTGCCAGCAGCAAAGCGGACAGGCCCTATAGCAATCAGCCCCAGCATTTT.

The chain links TRBV6-5 to TRBJ2-5, with D unclear. Trimming took off 0 bases at V and 5 bases at J, with 10 bases between the two ends. The CDR3 is 14 amino acids. Germline V gives CDR1 MNHEY, CDR2 SVGAGI. CDR3 DNA: TGTGCCAGCAGTTACTCGAGGCTAATCGAGACCCAGTACTTC. It yields the protein CASSYSRLIETQYF.

CDR3 sequence: CASSPEGGREKLFF. The DNA for the CDR3 is TGTGCCAGCAGCCCCGAAGGGGGTAGGGAAAAACTGTTTTTT. The chain is built from TRBV5-4 and TRBJ1-4, with a weak D call TRBD1 (6 bases). Germline V gene sequence: CDR1 SGHNT, CDR2 YYREEE (reference sequence). V was shortened by 4 bases and J by 8 bases, with 15 bases between the two germline ends. The CDR3 has 14 residues. The full variable domain, its missing parts supplied by reference TRBV5-4 and TRBJ1-4, is ETGVTQSPTHLIKTRGQQVTLRCSSQSGHNTVSWYQQALGQGPQFIFQYYREEENGRGNFPPRFSGLQFPNYSSELNVNALELDDSALYLCASSPEGGREKLFFGSGTQLSVL.

The chain combines TRBV6-4 with TRBJ2-2; TRBD2 aligns across 7 bases. The germline V gene has CDR1 MRHNA and CDR2 SNTAGT. V was clipped by 6 bases and J by 7 bases; unmatched bases: 17. CDR3 length: 17 residues. The DNA of the CDR3 is TGTGCCAGCAGCCAAAACTCTTTGGCGGGAGCTGGCGGGGAGCTGTTTTTT. This translates into CASSQNSLAGAGGELFF.

A note on this clone: The junction and the germline gene differ at one end; a read error may be behind it. The V call is TRBV7-9, the J call TRBJ2-7; no firm D call. CDR1 and CDR2 (germline): SEHNR, FQNEAQ (reference sequence). This CDR3 region has 12 residues. The CDR3, as DNA: TGTTCCAGCAGCCTCCCCCTCCCCGAGCAGTACTTC. Protein product: CSSSLPLPEQYF.

The chain couples TRBV2 to TRBJ2-1; 15 bases agree with TRBD2. With 6 bases clipped from V and 3 bases from J, the junction kept 15 bases outside the gene matches. Germline loops: CDR1 SNHLY, CDR2 FYNNEI. This CDR3 has 20 amino acids. The DNA for the CDR3 is TGTGCCAGCAGAGCTGCAGCCGGGACTAGCGGGAGGACCTACTACAATGAGCAGTTCTTC. This gives the protein CASRAAAGTSGRTYYNEQFF.

The chain carries TRBV6-1 and TRBJ2-1; 7 positions match TRBD2. With 0 bases clipped from V and 8 bases from J, the junction kept 10 bases outside the gene matches. CDR1 and CDR2 from the germline V gene are MNHNS and SASEGT. The CDR3 consists of 16 residues. The CDR3 DNA reads TGTGCCAGCAGTGAAGCCGGGGGGACGTCAGGTTATGAGCAGTTCTTC. This codes for CASSEAGGTSGYEQFF.

The chain uses TRBV7-9 and TRBJ1-2; D is uncertain. The CDR3 is made up of 13 amino acids. Germline V gene data show CDR1 as SEHNR and CDR2 as FQNEAQ (reference sequence). V shed 5 bases and J shed 1 base, with 8 bases lying between them. The CDR3 region is CASSHRVNYGYTF. The CDR3 DNA reads TGTGCCAGCAGCCACAGAGTTAACTATGGCTACACCTTC.

The CDR3 here is CASSLALLAGVYEQYF. The CDR3 region has the DNA TGTGCCAGCAGCTTAGCTCTACTAGCGGGTGTCTACGAGCAGTACTTC. The J gene is TRBJ2-7, the V gene TRBV7-8; TRBD2 aligns across 9 bases. The germline V gene has CDR1 SGHVS and CDR2 FQNEAQ. Trimming took 0 bases from V and 3 from J; bases not matched to a gene: 6. The CDR3 extends over 16 amino acids.

The chain carries TRBV5-1 and TRBJ2-5, with D possibly being TRBD1 (6 bases). V lost 2 bases and J 1 base, leaving 12 bases between the germline ends. The CDR3 is 15 residues long. Germline assignment: CDR1 SGHRS and CDR2 YFSETQ. CDR3 region: CASSFGLGGQETQYF. CDR3 in DNA: TGCGCCAGCAGCTTCGGCCTAGGGGGCCAAGAGACCCAGTACTTC.

The V gene is TRBV7-8, the J gene TRBJ1-4, with a tentative D call TRBD1 (5 bases). Looked up from germline, CDR1 is SGHVS and CDR2 is FQNEAQ. The CDR3 is 16 amino acids. Trimming stripped 5 bases from V and 6 bases from J, with 19 bases between. CDR3 nucleotides: TGTGCCAGCAGCCTCTGGGGCTGGGAGGCGGATGAAAAACTGTTTTTT. This gives the protein CASSLWGWEADEKLFF.

The V gene is TRBV6-1, the J gene TRBJ1-6; D is possibly TRBD1 (6 bases). Germline loops: CDR1 MNHNS, CDR2 SASEGT. The CDR3 contains 13 residues. Between the trimmed V and J ends, which lost 4 bases and 8 bases, there was a span of 9 bases. The CDR3 DNA is TGTGCCAGCAGTGTCGAGGGGGATTCACCCCTCCACTTT. As protein: CASSVEGDSPLHF.

J is TRBJ2-7 and V is TRBV7-9, with 7 nucleotides matching TRBD2. In germline, CDR1 is SEHNR, CDR2 FQNEAQ (reference sequence). This CDR3 has 13 amino acids. V was pared by 5 bases and J by 5 bases, with 6 bases of the junction left unmatched. CDR3: CASSRGLDDEQYF. In DNA form, the CDR3 reads TGTGCCAGCAGCCGAGGACTAGACGACGAGCAGTACTTC.

CDR3 sequence (DNA): TGTGCCAGCAGCTACCGAGAGACCTACAATGAGCAGTTCTTC. Translating gives CASSYRETYNEQFF. This chain connects TRBV11-2 to TRBJ2-1; D unclear. V dropped 4 bases and J dropped 2 bases, with 9 bases sitting between them. CDR1 and CDR2 (germline): SGHAT, FQNNGV. This CDR3 has 14 residues.

The gene calls are TRBV28 and TRBJ2-2, with 9 bases identical to TRBD2. The junction had 16 bases not matched to a gene; V was cut back by 4 bases and J by 4 bases. The CDR3 totals 19 residues. The germline V gene encodes CDR1 MDHEN and CDR2 SYDVKM. CDR3 sequence: CASSSPGLAKSGGTGELFF. The CDR3 nucleotides read TGTGCCAGCAGTTCTCCGGGACTAGCAAAATCCGGGGGCACCGGGGAGCTGTTTTTT.

The chain couples TRBV18 to TRBJ2-3; 9 bases fit TRBD2. The CDR3 runs to 16 residues. CDR1 is KGHSH and CDR2 is LQKENI in the germline V gene. V shed 3 bases, J shed 1 base, and the junction held 5 bases outside the gene matches. The CDR3 coding sequence is TGTGCCAGCTCACCCCGACTAGCGGAACGCACAGATACGCAGTATTTT. Amino acids: CASSPRLAERTDTQYF.

The rearrangement joins TRBV6-1 to TRBJ2-7, with 10 positions matching TRBD1. V lost 6 bases and J lost 3; bases outside the gene matches: 8. Germline V lookup: CDR1 MNHNS, CDR2 SASEGT. CDR3 length: 15 amino acids. The CDR3, as DNA: TGTGCCAGCAGAGCAGGACAGGGGGGGTACTACGAGCAGTACTTC. Residues: CASRAGQGGYYEQYF.

The chain employs TRBV7-9 and TRBJ2-3; 9 bases match TRBD2. CDR3 length equals 17 residues. The J segment lost 1 base and the V segment lost 0 bases, leaving 5 bases of the junction unmatched. Germline assignment: CDR1 SEHNR and CDR2 FQNEAQ (reference sequence). The CDR3 nucleotides read TGTGCCAGCAGCTTAGCCACGGGACTAGCAGGCACAGATACGCAGTATTTT. The encoded protein is CASSLATGLAGTDTQYF.

V and J are TRBV19 and TRBJ1-6; 7 bases are a match to TRBD1. This CDR3 comprises 15 residues. V lost 4 bases to trimming and J lost 7 bases; unmatched junction nucleotides: 7. Per germline, CDR1 LNHDA and CDR2 SQIVND (reference sequence). The CDR3 bases are TGTGCCAGTAGTACGGGACAGAGCTCAAATTCACCCCTCCACTTT. Protein product: CASSTGQSSNSPLHF. The full variable domain, rest sourced from reference TRBV19 and TRBJ1-6, is DGGITQSPKYLFRKEGQNVTLSCEQNLNHDAMYWYRQDPGQGLRLIYYSQIVNDFQKGDIAEGYSVSREKKESFPLTVTSAQKNPTAFYLCASSTGQSSNSPLHFGNGTRLTVT.

The rearrangement links TRBV28 to TRBJ2-7, with TRBD1 identical over 8 bases. The germline CDR1 and CDR2 sequences are MDHEN and SYDVKM. The CDR3 extends over 14 amino acids. Trimming removed 2 bases from V and 3 bases from J; junction bases left unmatched: 3. The CDR3 DNA is TGTGCCAGCAGTTTAACGACAGGGGACTACGAGCAGTACTTC. Translated, it gives CASSLTTGDYEQYF.

The chain uses TRBV19 and TRBJ2-3; the D is unclear. Trimming removed 1 base from V and 0 bases from J, with 5 bases in between. The CDR3 length is 14 residues. CDR1 and CDR2 (germline): LNHDA, SQIVND (reference sequence). CDR3 amino acids: CASSIGSSTDTQYF. The DNA of the CDR3 is TGTGCCAGTAGTATAGGGAGTAGCACAGATACGCAGTATTTT. Full variable domain (rest looked up from reference TRBV19 and TRBJ2-3): DGGITQSPKYLFRKEGQNVTLSCEQNLNHDAMYWYRQDPGQGLRLIYYSQIVNDFQKGDIAEGYSVSREKKESFPLTVTSAQKNPTAFYLCASSIGSSTDTQYFGPGTRLTVL.

The rearrangement joins TRBV27 to TRBJ2-6, with 12 positions matching TRBD2. CDR1 MNHEY and CDR2 SMNVEV come from the germline V gene (reference sequence). The CDR3 contains 20 residues. V shed 2 bases and J 0 bases; nucleotides not matched to a gene: 8. For the CDR3, the DNA is TGTGCCAGCAGTTTAGGACTAGCGGGACTAGGGTACTCTGGGGCCAACGTCCTGACTTTC. This gives the protein CASSLGLAGLGYSGANVLTF.

The rearrangement joins TRBV11-2 to TRBJ1-2; 7 positions match TRBD1. The CDR3 spans 11 residues. The ends lost 8 bases at V and 6 bases at J; junction bases unmatched: 3. Germline-derived CDR1 and CDR2 are SGHAT and FQNNGV. In DNA, the CDR3 is TGTGCCAGCGGGCAGGGGGATGGCTACACCTTC. It specifies CASGQGDGYTF.

This clone was detected only a few times. The chain carries TRBV27 and TRBJ2-5, with 10 positions matching TRBD1. The DNA end is a closer match to TRBJ2-7, so the J assignment may be wrong. Germline lookup yields CDR1 MNHEY and CDR2 SMNVEV (reference sequence). The CDR3 contains 14 residues. The CDR3 DNA sequence: TGTGCCAGCAGCTGGACAGGGGGGTCCTACGAGCAGTACTTC. This gives the protein CASSWTGGSYEQYF.

This clone was found a few times. This chain connects TRBV2 to TRBJ2-7, with TRBD2 as a possible D gene (6 bases). Trimming shortened V by 5 bases and J by 4 bases, and 18 bases separated the two germline ends. CDR3 length equals 15 residues. Germline V gene data show CDR1 as SNHLY and CDR2 as FYNNEI. CDR3 DNA: TGTGCCAGCAGTTACCGGAGACTAGGTCCTTACGAGCAGTACTTC. Translating gives CASSYRRLGPYEQYF.

The rearrangement links TRBV19 to TRBJ2-6, with 7 bases that match TRBD1. The length of the CDR3 is 17 residues. With 6 bases clipped from V and 4 bases from J, the junction kept 12 bases outside the gene matches. Germline V gene sequence: CDR1 LNHDA, CDR2 SQIVND (reference sequence). The CDR3 DNA reads as TGTGCCAGTAGCACCCAAAGGGGGCAGAAGGGGGCCAACGTCCTGACTTTC. Its translation: CASSTQRGQKGANVLTF. Supplemented by reference TRBV19 and TRBJ2-6, the full variable domain reads DGGITQSPKYLFRKEGQNVTLSCEQNLNHDAMYWYRQDPGQGLRLIYYSQIVNDFQKGDIAEGYSVSREKKESFPLTVTSAQKNPTAFYLCASSTQRGQKGANVLTFGAGSRLTVL.

V gene TRBV12-5 combines with J gene TRBJ2-1; 11 bases map to TRBD2. Trimming took 6 bases from V and 9 from J; bases not matched to a gene: 13. The CDR3 covers 16 residues. CDR1 is LGHNT and CDR2 is FRNRAP in the germline V gene. This CDR3 reads CASGLLTTSGTPEQFF. The CDR3 DNA reads TGTGCTAGTGGCCTCTTAACGACTAGCGGGACTCCTGAGCAGTTCTTC. Full variable domain (missing parts from reference TRBV12-5 and TRBJ2-1): DARVTQTPRHKVTEMGQEVTMRCQPILGHNTVFWYRQTMMQGLELLAYFRNRAPLDDSGMPKDRFSAEMPDATLATLKIQPSEPRDSAVYFCASGLLTTSGTPEQFFGPGTRLTVL.

This chain connects TRBV6-1 to TRBJ2-2, with unresolved D. V gave up 4 bases and J gave up 5 bases, with 8 bases separating them. Germline V gene lookup returns CDR1 MNHNS and CDR2 SASEGT. This CDR3 comprises 13 residues. In DNA, the CDR3 is TGTGCCAGCAGTGTTAGCCAAACCGGGGAGCTGTTTTTT. Translating gives CASSVSQTGELFF.

This chain links TRBV7-2 with TRBJ2-1; possibly TRBD1 for D (6 bases). The ends were cut back, 2 bases at V and 6 bases at J, with 17 bases in the middle. CDR1 and CDR2 from the germline V gene are SGHTA and FQGNSA. The CDR3 runs 16 residues. Here the CDR3 DNA reads TGTGCCAGCAGCTTAAGGGGAACAGGGCGTTCCAATGAGCAGTTCTTC. Amino acids: CASSLRGTGRSNEQFF.